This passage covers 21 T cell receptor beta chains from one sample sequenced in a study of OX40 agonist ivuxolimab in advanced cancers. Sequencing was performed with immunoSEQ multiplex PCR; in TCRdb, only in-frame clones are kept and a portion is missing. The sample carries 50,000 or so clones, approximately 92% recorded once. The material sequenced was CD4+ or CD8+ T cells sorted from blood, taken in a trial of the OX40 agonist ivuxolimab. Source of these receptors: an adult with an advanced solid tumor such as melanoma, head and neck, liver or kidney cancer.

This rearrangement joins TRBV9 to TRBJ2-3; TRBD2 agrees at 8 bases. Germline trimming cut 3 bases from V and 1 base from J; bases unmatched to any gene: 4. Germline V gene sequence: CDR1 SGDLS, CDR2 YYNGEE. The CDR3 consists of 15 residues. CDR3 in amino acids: CASSAGTSRTDTQYF. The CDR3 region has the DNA TGTGCCAGCAGCGCCGGGACTAGTCGCACAGATACGCAGTATTTT. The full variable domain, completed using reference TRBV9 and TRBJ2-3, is DSGVTQTPKHLITATGQRVTLRCSPRSGDLSVYWYQQSLDQGLQFLIQYYNGEERAKGNILERFSAQQFPDLHSELNLSSLELGDSALYFCASSAGTSRTDTQYFGPGTRLTVL.

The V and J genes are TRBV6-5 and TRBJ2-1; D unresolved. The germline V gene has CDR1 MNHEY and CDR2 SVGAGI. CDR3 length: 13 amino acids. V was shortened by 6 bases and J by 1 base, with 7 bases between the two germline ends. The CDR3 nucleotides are TGTGCCAGCAGCCCCGCATCCTACAATGAGCAGTTCTTC. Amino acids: CASSPASYNEQFF.

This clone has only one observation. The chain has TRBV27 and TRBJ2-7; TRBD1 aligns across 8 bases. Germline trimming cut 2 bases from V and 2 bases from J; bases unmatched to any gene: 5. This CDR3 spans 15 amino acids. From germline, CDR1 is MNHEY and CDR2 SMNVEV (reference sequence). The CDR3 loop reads CASSLNQGATYEQYF. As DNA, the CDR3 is TGTGCCAGCAGTTTAAATCAGGGGGCAACCTACGAGCAGTACTTC.

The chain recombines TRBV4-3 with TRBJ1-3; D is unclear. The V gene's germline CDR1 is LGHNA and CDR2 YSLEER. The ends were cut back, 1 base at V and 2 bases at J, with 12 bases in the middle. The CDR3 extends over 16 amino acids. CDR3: CASSQVPGNPGNTIYF. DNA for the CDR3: TGCGCCAGCAGCCAAGTACCCGGGAACCCTGGAAACACCATATATTTT.

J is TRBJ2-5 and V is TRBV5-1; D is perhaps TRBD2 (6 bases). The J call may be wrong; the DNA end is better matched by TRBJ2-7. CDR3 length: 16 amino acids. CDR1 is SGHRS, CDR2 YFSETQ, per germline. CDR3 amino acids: CASSLVEGPLTYEQYF. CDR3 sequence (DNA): TGCGCCAGCAGCTTGGTGGAGGGGCCACTCACCTACGAGCAGTACTTC.

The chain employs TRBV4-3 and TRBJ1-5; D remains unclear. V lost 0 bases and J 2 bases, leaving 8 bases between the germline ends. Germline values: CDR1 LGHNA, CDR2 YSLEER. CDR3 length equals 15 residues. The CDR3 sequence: CASSQEWAGNQPQHF. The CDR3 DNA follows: TGCGCCAGCAGCCAAGAGTGGGCAGGCAATCAGCCCCAGCATTTT.

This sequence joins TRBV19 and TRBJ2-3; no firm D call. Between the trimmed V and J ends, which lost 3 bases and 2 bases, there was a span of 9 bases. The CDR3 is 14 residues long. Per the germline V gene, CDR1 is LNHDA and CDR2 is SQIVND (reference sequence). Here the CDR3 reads CASSIVAPTDTQYF. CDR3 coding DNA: TGTGCCAGTAGTATTGTGGCTCCCACAGATACGCAGTATTTT.

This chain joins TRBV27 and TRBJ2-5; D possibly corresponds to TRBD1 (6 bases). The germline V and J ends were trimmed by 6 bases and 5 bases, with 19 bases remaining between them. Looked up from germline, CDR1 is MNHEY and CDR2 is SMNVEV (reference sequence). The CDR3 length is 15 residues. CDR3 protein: CASSATTGEGETQYF. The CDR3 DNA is TGTGCCAGCAGCGCGACGACAGGAGAGGGGGAGACCCAGTACTTC.

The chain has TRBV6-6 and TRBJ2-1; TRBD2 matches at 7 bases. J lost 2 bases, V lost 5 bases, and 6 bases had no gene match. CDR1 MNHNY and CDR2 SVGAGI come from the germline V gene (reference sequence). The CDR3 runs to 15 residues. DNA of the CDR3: TGTGCCAGCAGTCACGGGGCGGGAGCCTACAATGAGCAGTTCTTC. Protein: CASSHGAGAYNEQFF.

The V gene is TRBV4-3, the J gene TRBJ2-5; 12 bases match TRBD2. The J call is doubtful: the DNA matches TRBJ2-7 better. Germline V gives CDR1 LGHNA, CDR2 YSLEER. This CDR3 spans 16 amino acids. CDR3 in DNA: TGCGCCAGCAGCCAAGGGACTAGCGGGGCCTCCTACGAGCAGTACTTC. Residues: CASSQGTSGASYEQYF.

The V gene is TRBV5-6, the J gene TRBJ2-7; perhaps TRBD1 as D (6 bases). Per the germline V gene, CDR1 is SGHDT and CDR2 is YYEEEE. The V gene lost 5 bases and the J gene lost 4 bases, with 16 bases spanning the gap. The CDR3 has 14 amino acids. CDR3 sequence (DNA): TGTGCCAGCAGGGAGCAGGGGAACTTGTACGAGCAGTACTTC. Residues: CASREQGNLYEQYF.

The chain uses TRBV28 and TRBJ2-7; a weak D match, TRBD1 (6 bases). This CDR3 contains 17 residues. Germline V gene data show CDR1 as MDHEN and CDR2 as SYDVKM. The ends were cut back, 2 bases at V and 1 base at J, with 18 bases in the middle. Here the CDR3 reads CASSLRLQGLTSYEQYF. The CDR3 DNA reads TGTGCCAGCAGTTTAAGACTCCAGGGGCTAACATCCTACGAGCAGTACTTC.

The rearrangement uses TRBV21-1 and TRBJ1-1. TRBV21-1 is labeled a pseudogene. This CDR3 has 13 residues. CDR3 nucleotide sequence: TGTGCCAGCAGGGACTCGTCGAACACTGAAGCTTTCTTT. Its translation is CASRDSSNTEAFF.

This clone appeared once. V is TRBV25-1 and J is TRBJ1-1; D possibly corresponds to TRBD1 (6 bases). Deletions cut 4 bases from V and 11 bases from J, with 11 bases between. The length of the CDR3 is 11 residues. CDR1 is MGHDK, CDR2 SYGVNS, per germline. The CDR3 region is CASSARDKAFF. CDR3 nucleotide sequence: TGTGCCAGCAGTGCCCGGGACAAGGCTTTCTTT.

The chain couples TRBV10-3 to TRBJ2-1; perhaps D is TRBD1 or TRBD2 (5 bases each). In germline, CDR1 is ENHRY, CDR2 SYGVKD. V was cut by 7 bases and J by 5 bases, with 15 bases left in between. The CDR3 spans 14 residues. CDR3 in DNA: TGTGCCATCAAGGGTCGGGACGCAGACAATGAGCAGTTCTTC. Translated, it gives CAIKGRDADNEQFF.

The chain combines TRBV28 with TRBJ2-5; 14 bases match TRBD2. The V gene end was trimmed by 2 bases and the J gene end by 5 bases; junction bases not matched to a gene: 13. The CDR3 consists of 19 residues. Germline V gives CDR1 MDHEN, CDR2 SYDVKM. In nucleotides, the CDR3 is TGTGCCAGCAGTTTACAGGTCGGGACTAGCGGGAGCGAGTCGGAGACCCAGTACTTC. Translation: CASSLQVGTSGSESETQYF.

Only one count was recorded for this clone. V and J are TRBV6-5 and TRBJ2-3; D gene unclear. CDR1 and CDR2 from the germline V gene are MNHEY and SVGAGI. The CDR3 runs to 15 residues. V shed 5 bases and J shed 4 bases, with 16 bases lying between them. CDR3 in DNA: TGTGCCAGCAGTACAACCCCCATGGGCGCAGATACGCAGTATTTT. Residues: CASSTTPMGADTQYF.

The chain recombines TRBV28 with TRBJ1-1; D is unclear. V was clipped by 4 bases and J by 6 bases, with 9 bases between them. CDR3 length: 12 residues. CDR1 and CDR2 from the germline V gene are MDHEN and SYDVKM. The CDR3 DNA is TGTGCCAGCAGTTACGGATCCGCTGAAGCTTTCTTT. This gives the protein CASSYGSAEAFF.

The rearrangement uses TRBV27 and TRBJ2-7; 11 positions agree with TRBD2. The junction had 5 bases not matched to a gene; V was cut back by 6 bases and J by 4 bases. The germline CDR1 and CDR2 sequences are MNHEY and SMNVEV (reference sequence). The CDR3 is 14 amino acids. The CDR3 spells CASSAGTSGYEQYF. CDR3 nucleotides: TGTGCCAGCAGCGCCGGGACTAGCGGATACGAGCAGTACTTC.

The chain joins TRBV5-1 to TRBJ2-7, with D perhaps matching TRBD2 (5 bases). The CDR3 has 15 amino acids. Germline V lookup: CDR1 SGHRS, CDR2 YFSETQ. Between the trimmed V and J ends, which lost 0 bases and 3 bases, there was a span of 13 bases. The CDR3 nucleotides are TGCGCCAGCAGCTTGGAACCCGGGGTGAACTACGAGCAGTACTTC. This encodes CASSLEPGVNYEQYF.

DNA of the CDR3: TGTGCCAGCAGTTCCCCCAACCTGACAGGGCGCGAACCCTACGAGCAGTACTTC. This encodes CASSSPNLTGREPYEQYF. The rearrangement joins TRBV28 to TRBJ2-7, with TRBD1 identical over 7 bases. CDR3 size: 18 residues. V lost 4 bases to trimming and J lost 2 bases; unmatched junction nucleotides: 17. CDR1 and CDR2 from the germline V gene are MDHEN and SYDVKM.